These T cell receptor beta chains were read from a single sample in a study of OX40 agonist ivuxolimab in advanced cancers. Generated by immunoSEQ multiplex PCR, the TCRdb table keeps only in-frame clones and is missing some. The sample holds approximately 67,000 clones, approximately 85% seen once. Sequenced here: CD4+ or CD8+ T cells sorted from blood, sampled in a trial of the OX40 agonist ivuxolimab. Receptors originate from an adult with an advanced solid tumor such as melanoma, head and neck, liver or kidney cancer. The CDR3 runs from the conserved cysteine through the conserved F or W. Fields, in order: V gene, D gene, J gene, clone size, CDR3 DNA, CDR3 protein. The D gene is left open where the match is weak. Only part of the rows carry a size: once, few, many, or a class if the clone is expanded.

v_call: TRBV5-6
d_call: TRBD1
j_call: TRBJ1-2
clone_size: .
cdr3_nt: TGTGCCAGCAGCGGGACAGGGAGGGATTATGGCTACACCTTC
cdr3_aa: CASSGTGRDYGYTF

v_call: TRBV5-1
d_call: .
j_call: TRBJ2-7
clone_size: .
cdr3_nt: TGCGCCAGCAGCATGGGGGGATCCAATCACGAGCAGTACTTC
cdr3_aa: CASSMGGSNHEQYF

v_call: TRBV5-5
d_call: TRBD1
j_call: TRBJ2-7
clone_size: .
cdr3_nt: TGTGCCAGCAGCTCGCAGACAGGGGTGTACGAGCAGTACTTC
cdr3_aa: CASSSQTGVYEQYF

v_call: TRBV7-2
d_call: .
j_call: TRBJ1-1
clone_size: .
cdr3_nt: TGTGCCAGCAGCTACCAATGGACGGGTGAAGCTTTCTTT
cdr3_aa: CASSYQWTGEAFF

v_call: TRBV5-6
d_call: TRBD1
j_call: TRBJ2-5
clone_size: .
cdr3_nt: TGTGCCAGGTCGGGACAGGGACGAGAGACCCAGTACTTC
cdr3_aa: CARSGQGRETQYF

v_call: TRBV4-2
d_call: .
j_call: TRBJ2-7
clone_size: .
cdr3_nt: TGTGCCAGCAGCCAAGATCGACGTCTAGCCGACGAGCAGTACTTC
cdr3_aa: CASSQDRRLADEQYF

v_call: TRBV4-2
d_call: TRBD2
j_call: TRBJ2-5
clone_size: few
cdr3_nt: TGTGCCAGCAGCCAAGGGACTAGCGGACAAGAGACCCAGTACTTC
cdr3_aa: CASSQGTSGQETQYF

v_call: TRBV5-1
d_call: .
j_call: TRBJ2-3
clone_size: .
cdr3_nt: TGCGCCAGCAGCTTGGCTACAGGCACAGATACGCAGTATTTT
cdr3_aa: CASSLATGTDTQYF

v_call: TRBV9
d_call: .
j_call: TRBJ1-4
clone_size: .
cdr3_nt: TGTGCCAGCAGCGCCACGAGAGCCAGTGAAAAACTGTTTTTT
cdr3_aa: CASSATRASEKLFF

v_call: TRBV2
d_call: .
j_call: TRBJ2-1
clone_size: .
cdr3_nt: TGTGCCAGCAATTGGGAAAGCCGGGATGAGCAGTTCTTC
cdr3_aa: CASNWESRDEQFF

v_call: TRBV9
d_call: TRBD2
j_call: TRBJ2-1
clone_size: .
cdr3_nt: TGTGCCAGCAGCGTACAGCCCGGGACTAGCTACAATGAGCAGTTCTTC
cdr3_aa: CASSVQPGTSYNEQFF

v_call: TRBV19
d_call: TRBD2
j_call: TRBJ2-7
clone_size: .
cdr3_nt: TGTGCCAGTAGCTCGACTAGCGGATTTGACGAGCAGTACTTC
cdr3_aa: CASSSTSGFDEQYF

v_call: TRBV6-6
d_call: .
j_call: TRBJ1-5
clone_size: .
cdr3_nt: TGTGCCAGCAGTTCCCAGGGGAGCAATCAGCCCCAGCATTTT
cdr3_aa: CASSSQGSNQPQHF

v_call: TRBV6-5
d_call: .
j_call: TRBJ2-5
clone_size: few
cdr3_nt: TGTGCCAGCAGTTCCCCCGGCCAAGAGACCCAGTACTTC
cdr3_aa: CASSSPGQETQYF

v_call: TRBV6-5
d_call: .
j_call: TRBJ2-7
clone_size: .
cdr3_nt: TGTGCCAGCAGTAGAGGGATGGACGAGCAGTACTTC
cdr3_aa: CASSRGMDEQYF

v_call: TRBV12-5
d_call: .
j_call: TRBJ1-2
clone_size: .
cdr3_nt: TGTGCTAGTGGTTTGGAGCGGGATCTCCGGATGACCTATGGCTACACCTTC
cdr3_aa: CASGLERDLRMTYGYTF

v_call: TRBV29-1
d_call: .
j_call: TRBJ2-7
clone_size: .
cdr3_nt: TGCAGCGTTGAAGGTGGGCACGACGGCGAGCAGTACTTC
cdr3_aa: CSVEGGHDGEQYF

v_call: TRBV11-3
d_call: TRBD2
j_call: TRBJ2-1
clone_size: .
cdr3_nt: TGTGCCAGCAGCATTAGCGGGAGGGCCGGACATGAGCAGTTCTTC
cdr3_aa: CASSISGRAGHEQFF

v_call: TRBV5-1
d_call: TRBD2
j_call: TRBJ2-3
clone_size: .
cdr3_nt: TGCGCCACCCGGCTAGCGGGAGTGTCAGATACGCAGTATTTT
cdr3_aa: CATRLAGVSDTQYF

v_call: TRBV2
d_call: .
j_call: TRBJ1-4
clone_size: .
cdr3_nt: TGTGCCAGCAGTGCTCCGCAAGGTGAAAAACTGTTTTTT
cdr3_aa: CASSAPQGEKLFF

v_call: TRBV7-8
d_call: .
j_call: TRBJ2-5
clone_size: .
cdr3_nt: TGTGCCAGCAGCCGTACGAGAGTTCAAGAGACCCAGTACTTC
cdr3_aa: CASSRTRVQETQYF

v_call: TRBV18
d_call: .
j_call: TRBJ1-2
clone_size: .
cdr3_nt: TGTGCCAGCTCACCAAGACGTCTGAGGGAAATGAGCTATGGCTACACCTTC
cdr3_aa: CASSPRRLREMSYGYTF

v_call: TRBV6-4
d_call: TRBD1
j_call: TRBJ2-2
clone_size: .
cdr3_nt: TGTGCCAGTCGATCCGGGACAGGGTCCGGGGAGCTGTTTTTT
cdr3_aa: CASRSGTGSGELFF

v_call: TRBV7-9
d_call: .
j_call: TRBJ2-7
clone_size: few
cdr3_nt: TGTGCCAGCAGCCCCTCAACTCTGGCGCCTCACGAGCAGTACTTC
cdr3_aa: CASSPSTLAPHEQYF

v_call: TRBV7-6
d_call: .
j_call: TRBJ2-3
clone_size: once
cdr3_nt: TGTGCCAGCAGCTTAGTACCTATCACAGATACGCAGTATTTT
cdr3_aa: CASSLVPITDTQYF

v_call: TRBV6-5
d_call: TRBD1
j_call: TRBJ1-1
clone_size: .
cdr3_nt: TGTGCCAGCAGTTCGTGGGACAGGGGGTCGATCGCTGAAGCTTTCTTT
cdr3_aa: CASSSWDRGSIAEAFF

v_call: TRBV7-2
d_call: .
j_call: TRBJ1-2
clone_size: few
cdr3_nt: TGTGCCAGCCAACTTCGGACAGTTAGTGGCTATGGCTACACCTTC
cdr3_aa: CASQLRTVSGYGYTF

v_call: TRBV5-1
d_call: .
j_call: TRBJ2-7
clone_size: .
cdr3_nt: TGCGCCAGCAGCTTGACAGCCCCAGTTGACGAGCAGTACTTC
cdr3_aa: CASSLTAPVDEQYF

v_call: TRBV4-1
d_call: .
j_call: TRBJ1-6
clone_size: .
cdr3_nt: TGCGCCAGCAGCCTCCTAAACGCAGGTTCACCCCTCCACTTT
cdr3_aa: CASSLLNAGSPLHF

v_call: TRBV2
d_call: TRBD2
j_call: TRBJ2-4
clone_size: .
cdr3_nt: TGTGCCAGCAGTACCCGGACTAGCGGGGTGAGGGGAAACATTCAGTACTTC
cdr3_aa: CASSTRTSGVRGNIQYF

v_call: TRBV7-2
d_call: TRBD1
j_call: TRBJ1-4
clone_size: .
cdr3_nt: TGTGCCAGCAGCTTAGCCGGGCTACAGGGGGGAAAACTGTTTTTT
cdr3_aa: CASSLAGLQGGKLFF

v_call: TRBV19
d_call: .
j_call: TRBJ2-3
clone_size: .
cdr3_nt: TGTGCCAGTAGTAACAGTGCGTGGGGCCCCGGGAGACACACAGATACGCAGTATTTT
cdr3_aa: CASSNSAWGPGRHTDTQYF

v_call: TRBV6-6
d_call: .
j_call: TRBJ1-2
clone_size: .
cdr3_nt: TGTGCCAGCAGTTACCCGGACATCGGGCCTTTTGGCTACACCTTC
cdr3_aa: CASSYPDIGPFGYTF

v_call: TRBV30
d_call: TRBD2
j_call: TRBJ2-5
clone_size: .
cdr3_nt: TGTGCCTTAAGACTAGCGGGTTTACAAGAGACCCAGTACTTC
cdr3_aa: CALRLAGLQETQYF

v_call: TRBV7-9
d_call: .
j_call: TRBJ1-1
clone_size: .
cdr3_nt: TGTGCCAGCAGCTTAGGCAATGCGAACACTGAAGCTTTCTTT
cdr3_aa: CASSLGNANTEAFF